Given below is one T cell receptor (beta chain) in context. Its antigen is undetermined. The entry originates in a study of graft-versus-host responses after intestinal transplantation. The germline CDR1 and CDR2 sequences are MDHEN and SYDVKM. Trimming stripped 1 base from V and 4 bases from J, with 10 bases between. CDR3 length equals 14 residues. The data were produced by immunoSEQ multiplex PCR, yet TCRdb's version contains in-frame clones alone and is incomplete. This sample has about 90,000 clones, with roughly four fifths found just once. Specimen: unstimulated CD8+ T cells sorted from spleen or lymph node cells, collected before intestinal transplant. The chain is built from TRBV28 and TRBJ2-5; possible D gene TRBD2, 7 bases. The receptor was derived from a human donor who received an intestinal transplant. The CDR3 protein is CASSLFRGAETQYF. For the CDR3, the DNA is TGTGCCAGCAGTTTATTTCGGGGGGCAGAGACCCAGTACTTC.